Given below is one T cell receptor (beta chain) in context. Its cognate antigen has yet to be identified. No base quality values were provided; no much bigger clone lies one nucleotide off. This sample was taken from a study of cytomegalovirus exposure and HLA in healthy donors (dated 2017 in TCRdb). Notes on the research overall: The roughly 700 repertoires of the first cohort and the 120 validation repertoires were produced on the same platform, according to a later analysis. The study aimed to test whether signatures of past pathogen exposure could be identified by cataloging public T cell receptors. In addition to the first cohort of roughly 700 subjects, a separate validation cohort of approximately 110 different subjects was used. To predict cytomegalovirus infection status, the study brought together high-throughput TCR immunosequencing, statistical association of individual TCRs with disease status, and machine learning. Paper-wide results and their limitations: The authors suggested that the approach could potentially be generalized to other disease states and immunological phenotypes. The study listed 150 to 200 TCR beta chains as associated with cytomegalovirus. In vitro tests confirmed that a few of the cytomegalovirus-associated TCR beta chains recognize cytomegalovirus antigens. While some public TCRs were present in many individuals, most TCR sequences turned up only very rarely across donors. Subsequent analysis determined that TCRs grouped into clusters in the first cohort also showed a tendency toward co-occurrence across the 120 validation repertoires, and approximately 93% of cluster scores exceeded 0. All 120 or so repertoires were used to score co-occurrence in the validation cohort in a later analysis, because that analysis had no HLA typing for the cohort. The classifier was reported to diagnose cytomegalovirus status with high specificity and sensitivity in both the original and validation cohorts.

Donors formed part of the validation cohort, which comprised 120 subjects and was distinct from the first cohort of 550 to 850 subjects. Receptors were amplified or captured by the immunoSEQ multiplex PCR assay. Per the source publication's procedure: A statistical classification framework was built for diagnosing cytomegalovirus status from the catalog of TCR beta chain sequences. TCRdb carries this immuneACCESS record with in-frame sequences only. Its versions omit some clonotypes, under half of them owing to an unresolved V gene in the studies checked, with the rest unexplained. That table supplies the V and J calls and clone size; D and trimming were determined from the DNA. In all, the sample holds fewer than 85,000 clones, and roughly 90% of those were seen once. The ten largest clones take up roughly 3.8% of the sample. V and J are trimmed by 4 bases and 9 bases, and the gene matches miss 4 bases of the junction. CDR1 MNHEY and CDR2 SMNVEV are derived from the germline V gene (reference sequence). The CDR3 holds 13 amino acids from the cysteine to the phenylalanine. The kept DNA is CDR3 alone, 39 bases in frame from the first base.

The sequence links TRBV27 to TRBJ2-1; 9 nucleotides in the junction match TRBD1. The sequence derives from a woman under 30 in good health and CMV-seropositive. Sample: PBMCs. CDR3 region: CASSSGTGFEQFF. In nucleotide form, the sequence is TGTGCCAGCAGTTCCGGGACAGGGTTTGAGCAGTTCTTC.